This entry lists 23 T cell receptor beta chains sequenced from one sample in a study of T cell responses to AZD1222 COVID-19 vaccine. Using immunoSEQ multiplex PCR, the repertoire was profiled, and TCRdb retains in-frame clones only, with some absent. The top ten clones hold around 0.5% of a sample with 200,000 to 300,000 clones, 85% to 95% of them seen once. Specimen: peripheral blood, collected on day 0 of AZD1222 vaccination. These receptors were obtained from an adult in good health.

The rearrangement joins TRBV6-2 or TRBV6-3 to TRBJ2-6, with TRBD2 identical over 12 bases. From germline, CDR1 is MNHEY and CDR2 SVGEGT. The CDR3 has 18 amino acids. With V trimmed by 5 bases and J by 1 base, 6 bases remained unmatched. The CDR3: CASSQTSGRRSGANVLTF. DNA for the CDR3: TGTGCCAGCAGTCAAACTAGCGGGAGGCGATCTGGGGCCAACGTCCTGACTTTC.

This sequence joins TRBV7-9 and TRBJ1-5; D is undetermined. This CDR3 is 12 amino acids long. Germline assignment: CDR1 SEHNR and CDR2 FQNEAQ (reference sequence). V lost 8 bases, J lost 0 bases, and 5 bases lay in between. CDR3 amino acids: CASDDSNQPQHF. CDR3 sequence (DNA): TGTGCCAGCGATGATAGCAATCAGCCCCAGCATTTT.

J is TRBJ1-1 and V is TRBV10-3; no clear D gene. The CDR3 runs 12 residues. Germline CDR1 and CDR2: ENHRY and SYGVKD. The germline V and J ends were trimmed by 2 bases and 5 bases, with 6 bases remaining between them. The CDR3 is CAISEAGTEAFF. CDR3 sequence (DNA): TGTGCCATCAGTGAGGCGGGAACTGAAGCTTTCTTT.

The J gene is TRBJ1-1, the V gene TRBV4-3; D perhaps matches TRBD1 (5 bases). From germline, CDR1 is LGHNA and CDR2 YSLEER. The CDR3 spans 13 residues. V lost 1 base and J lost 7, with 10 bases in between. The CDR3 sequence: CASSQGRGGEAFF. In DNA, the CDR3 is TGCGCCAGCAGCCAAGGACGGGGGGGTGAAGCTTTCTTT.

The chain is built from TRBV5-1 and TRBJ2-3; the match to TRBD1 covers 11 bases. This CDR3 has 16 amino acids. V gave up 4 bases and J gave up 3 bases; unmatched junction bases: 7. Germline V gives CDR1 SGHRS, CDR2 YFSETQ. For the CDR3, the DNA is TGCGCCAGCAGCCCCCCCGGGACAGGGGGGACAGATACGCAGTATTTT. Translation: CASSPPGTGGTDTQYF.

The CDR3 here is CASSLRTSGAYEQYF. CDR3 nucleotides: TGCGCCAGCAGCTTACGGACTAGCGGGGCCTACGAGCAGTACTTC. This sequence joins TRBV4-1 and TRBJ2-7, with 12 bases matching TRBD2. Germline V gene lookup returns CDR1 MGHRA and CDR2 YSYEKL. This CDR3 region has 15 residues. The trim removed 5 bases at V and 2 bases at J, leaving 4 bases unmatched.

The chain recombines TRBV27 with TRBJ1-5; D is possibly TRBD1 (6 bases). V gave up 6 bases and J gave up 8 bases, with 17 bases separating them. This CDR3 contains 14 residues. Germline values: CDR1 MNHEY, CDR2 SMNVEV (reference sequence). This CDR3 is CASSSQGFGKPQHF. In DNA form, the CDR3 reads TGTGCCAGCAGCTCTCAGGGGTTCGGCAAGCCCCAGCATTTT.

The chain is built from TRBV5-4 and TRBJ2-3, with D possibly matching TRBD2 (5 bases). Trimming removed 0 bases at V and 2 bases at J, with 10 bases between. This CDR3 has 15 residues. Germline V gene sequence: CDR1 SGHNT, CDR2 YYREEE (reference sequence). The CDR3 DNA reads TGTGCCAGCAGCTTGGGAGGGCTCTACACAGATACGCAGTATTTT. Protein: CASSLGGLYTDTQYF.

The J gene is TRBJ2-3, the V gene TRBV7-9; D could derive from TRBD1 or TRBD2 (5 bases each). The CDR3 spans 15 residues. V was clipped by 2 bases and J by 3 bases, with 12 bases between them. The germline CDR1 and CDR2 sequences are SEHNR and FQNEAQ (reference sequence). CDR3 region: CASSLRGRDTDTQYF. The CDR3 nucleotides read TGTGCCAGCAGCTTACGGGGCAGGGATACAGATACGCAGTATTTT.

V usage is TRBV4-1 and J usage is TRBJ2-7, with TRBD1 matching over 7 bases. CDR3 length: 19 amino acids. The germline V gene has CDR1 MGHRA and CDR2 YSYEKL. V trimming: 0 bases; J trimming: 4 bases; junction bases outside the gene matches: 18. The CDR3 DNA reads TGCGCCAGCAGCCAAGAAAAACGTAGCGCCGGGACAGCGTATTACGAGCAGTACTTC. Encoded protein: CASSQEKRSAGTAYYEQYF.

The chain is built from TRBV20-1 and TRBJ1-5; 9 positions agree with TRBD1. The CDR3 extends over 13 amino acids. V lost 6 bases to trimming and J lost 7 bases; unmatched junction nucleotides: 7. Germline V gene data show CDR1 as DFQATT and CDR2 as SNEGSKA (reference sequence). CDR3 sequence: CSASTGGEQPQHF. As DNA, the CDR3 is TGCAGTGCGAGTACAGGGGGCGAACAGCCCCAGCATTTT.

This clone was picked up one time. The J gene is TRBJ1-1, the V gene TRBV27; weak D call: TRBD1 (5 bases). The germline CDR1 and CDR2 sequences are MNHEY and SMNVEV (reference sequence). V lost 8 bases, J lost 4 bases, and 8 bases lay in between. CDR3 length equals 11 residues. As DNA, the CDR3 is TGTGCCAGCGCTCAGGGCACTGAAGCTTTCTTT. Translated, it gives CASAQGTEAFF.

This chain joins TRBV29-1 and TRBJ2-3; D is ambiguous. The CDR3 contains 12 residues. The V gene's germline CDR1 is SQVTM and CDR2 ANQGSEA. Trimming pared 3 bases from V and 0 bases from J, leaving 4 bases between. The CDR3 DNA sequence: TGCAGCGTTGACGGCAGCACAGATACGCAGTATTTT. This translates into CSVDGSTDTQYF.

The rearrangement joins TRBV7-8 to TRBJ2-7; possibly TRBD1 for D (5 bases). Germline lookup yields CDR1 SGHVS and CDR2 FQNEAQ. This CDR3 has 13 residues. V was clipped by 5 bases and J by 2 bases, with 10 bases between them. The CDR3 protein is CASSRQITYEQYF. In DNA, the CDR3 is TGTGCCAGCAGCCGACAGATCACCTACGAGCAGTACTTC. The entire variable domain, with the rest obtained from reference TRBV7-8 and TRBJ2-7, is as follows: GAGVSQSPRYKVAKRGQDVALRCDPISGHVSLFWYQQALGQGPEFLTYFQNEAQLDKSGLPSDRFFAERPEGSVSTLKIQRTQQEDSAVYLCASSRQITYEQYFGPGTRLTVT.

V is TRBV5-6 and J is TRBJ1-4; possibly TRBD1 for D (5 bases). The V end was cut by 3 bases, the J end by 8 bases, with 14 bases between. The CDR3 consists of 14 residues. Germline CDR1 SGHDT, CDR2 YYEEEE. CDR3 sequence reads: CASSSTPRGEKLFF. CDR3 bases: TGTGCCAGCAGCTCCACACCGAGGGGCGAAAAACTGTTTTTT. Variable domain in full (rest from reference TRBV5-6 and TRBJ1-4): DAGVTQSPTHLIKTRGQQVTLRCSPKSGHDTVSWYQQALGQGPQFIFQYYEEEERQRGNFPDRFSGHQFPNYSSELNVNALLLGDSALYLCASSSTPRGEKLFFGSGTQLSVL.

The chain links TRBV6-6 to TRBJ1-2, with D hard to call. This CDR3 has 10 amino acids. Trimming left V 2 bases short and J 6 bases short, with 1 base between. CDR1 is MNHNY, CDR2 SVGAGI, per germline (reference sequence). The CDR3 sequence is CASSYDGYTF. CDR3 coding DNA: TGTGCCAGCAGTTACGATGGCTACACCTTC.

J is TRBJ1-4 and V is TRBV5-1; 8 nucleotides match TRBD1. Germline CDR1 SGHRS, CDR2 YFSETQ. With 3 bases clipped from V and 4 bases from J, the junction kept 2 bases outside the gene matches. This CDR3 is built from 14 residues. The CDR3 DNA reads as TGCGCCAGCAGCTATGGACAGGGTAATGAAAAACTGTTTTTT. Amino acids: CASSYGQGNEKLFF.

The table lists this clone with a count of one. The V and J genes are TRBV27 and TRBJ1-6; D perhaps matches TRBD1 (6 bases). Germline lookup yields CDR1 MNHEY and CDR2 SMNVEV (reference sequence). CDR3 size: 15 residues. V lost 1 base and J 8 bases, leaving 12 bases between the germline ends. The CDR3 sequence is CASSLFGGLDSPLHF. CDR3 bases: TGTGCCAGCAGTTTATTCGGGGGGCTGGATTCACCCCTCCACTTT.

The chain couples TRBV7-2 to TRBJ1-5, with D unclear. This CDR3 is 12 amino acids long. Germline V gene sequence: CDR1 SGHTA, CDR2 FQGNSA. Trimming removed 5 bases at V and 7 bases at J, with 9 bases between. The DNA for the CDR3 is TGTGCCAGCAGCCTGACGGGCCAGCCCCAGCATTTT. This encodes CASSLTGQPQHF.

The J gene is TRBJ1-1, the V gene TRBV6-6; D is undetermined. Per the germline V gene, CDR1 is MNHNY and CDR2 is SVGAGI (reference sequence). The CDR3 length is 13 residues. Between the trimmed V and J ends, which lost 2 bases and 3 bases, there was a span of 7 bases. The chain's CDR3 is CASSYRTDTEAFF. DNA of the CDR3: TGTGCCAGCAGTTACAGGACGGACACTGAAGCTTTCTTT.

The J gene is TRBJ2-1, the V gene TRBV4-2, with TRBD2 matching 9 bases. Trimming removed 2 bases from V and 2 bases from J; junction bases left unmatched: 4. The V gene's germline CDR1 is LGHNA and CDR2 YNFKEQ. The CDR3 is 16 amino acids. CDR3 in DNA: TGTGCCAGCAGCCAACTAGGCGGGAGGGCCTACAATGAGCAGTTCTTC. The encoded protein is CASSQLGGRAYNEQFF.

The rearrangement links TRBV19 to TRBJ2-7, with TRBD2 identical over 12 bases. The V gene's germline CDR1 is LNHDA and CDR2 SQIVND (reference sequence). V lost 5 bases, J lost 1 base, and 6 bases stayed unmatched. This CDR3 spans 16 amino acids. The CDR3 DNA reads TGTGCCAGTAGTCGACTAGCGGGGGAGGGTTCCTACGAGCAGTACTTC. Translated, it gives CASSRLAGEGSYEQYF.

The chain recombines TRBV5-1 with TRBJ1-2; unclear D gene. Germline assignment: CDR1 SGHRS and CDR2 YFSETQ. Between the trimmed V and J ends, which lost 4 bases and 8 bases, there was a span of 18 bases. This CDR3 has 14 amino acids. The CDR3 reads CASSPIPGSGGYTF. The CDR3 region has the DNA TGCGCCAGCAGCCCAATCCCCGGGTCCGGAGGCTACACCTTC. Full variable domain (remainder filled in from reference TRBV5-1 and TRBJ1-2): KAGVTQTPRYLIKTRGQQVTLSCSPISGHRSVSWYQQTPGQGLQFLFEYFSETQRNKGNFPGRFSGRQFSNSRSEMNVSTLELGDSALYLCASSPIPGSGGYTFGSGTRLTVV.